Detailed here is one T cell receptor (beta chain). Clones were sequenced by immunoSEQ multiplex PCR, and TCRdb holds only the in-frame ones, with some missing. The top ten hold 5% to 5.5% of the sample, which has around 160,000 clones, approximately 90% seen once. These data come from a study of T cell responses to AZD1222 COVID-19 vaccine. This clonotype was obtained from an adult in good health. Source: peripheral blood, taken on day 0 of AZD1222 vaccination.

The CDR3 bases are TGTGCCAGTAGTACAGGGATGAACACTGAAGCTTTCTTT. Translating gives CASSTGMNTEAFF. The chain employs TRBV19 and TRBJ1-1, with D perhaps TRBD1 (5 bases). Between the trimmed V and J ends, which lost 4 bases and 0 bases, there was a span of 6 bases. This CDR3 is built from 13 residues. Germline V gene sequence: CDR1 LNHDA, CDR2 SQIVND (reference sequence). The entire variable domain, with the rest obtained from reference TRBV19 and TRBJ1-1, is as follows: DGGITQSPKYLFRKEGQNVTLSCEQNLNHDAMYWYRQDPGQGLRLIYYSQIVNDFQKGDIAEGYSVSREKKESFPLTVTSAQKNPTAFYLCASSTGMNTEAFFGQGTRLTVV.